This T cell receptor (beta chain) was retrieved from a study of blood T cell repertoires in COVID-19 (TCRdb year 2020). For the wider study: Samples from collaborators originated in the United States, Italy and Spain and spanned both the acute and convalescent phases of COVID-19. The repertoires were made available in a free public database intended to serve as a resource for research on the immune response to SARS-CoV-2. Where HLA class I and class II types were available, the types were taken from metadata supplied by the sample provider, not from assay-based typing. The prospective study material was composed of cDNA or gDNA derived from T cells, B-cell-depleted T cells, or PBMCs. The dataset comprised deeply sampled blood TCRbeta repertoires from subjects exposed to, actively infected with, or recovered from COVID-19. The sample metadata nearly always contained a de-identified subject ID, COVID-19 status, age in years and sex. Samples came from the ongoing ImmuneRACE study (first 160 participants) plus 1,254 subjects from 6 global collaborators.

As regards this clone: There is no known antigen for this receptor. Qualities for individual bases were not recorded, and no much larger clone is one base off.

Collaborating institutions collected whole blood in K2EDTA tubes following their own protocols. For TCRbeta analysis, collaborators shipped samples in one of three forms: frozen whole blood, isolated PBMCs, or DNA extracted from either of those sample types. On the study overall, not on this receptor specifically: The quantity of clinical and demographic metadata differed by source and by participant and was supplied without curation.

The immunoSEQ Assay, a bias-controlled multiplex PCR, was used to amplify TCRbeta CDR3 regions from genomic DNA. As for the authors' bioinformatics: The number of nucleated cells in each sample was estimated by amplification of reference gene primers within the assay. To quantify the absolute abundance of each unique TCRbeta CDR3 rearrangement, sequence reads were collapsed and filtered. Productive Simpson clonality was computed per sample as the square root of Simpson's diversity index over productive rearrangements. Entries here come from immuneACCESS through TCRdb and include only in-frame sequences with V and J called. Some clones fail to appear in such tables; in the studies checked, an unresolved V gene covers under half of the shortfall, and the cause of the remainder is unknown. D and trimming were read from the DNA, whereas the V and J calls and clone size are those reported in that table. Counted in this sample were approximately 170,000 clones; 81% of them appeared once. In total, the top ten clones hold more than 9.5% of the sample.

This clonotype was obtained from a man in his 60s with active or convalescent COVID-19. The sequenced sample consisted of peripheral blood.

The CDR3 loop reads CATSRGGLAVQPQHF. The nucleotide sequence reads TGTGCCACCAGCAGAGGAGGCTTGGCGGTTCAGCCCCAGCATTTT. The chain was built from TRBV15 and TRBJ1-5; no D gene is confidently identified. V lost 1 base and J lost 6 bases; the stretch between them is 13 bases long. The CDR3 runs 15 amino acids, cysteine and phenylalanine included. Of the read, only the CDR3 DNA is kept; its 45 bases are in frame from base 1. CDR1 and CDR2, per the germline V gene (reference sequence), are LNHNV and YYDKDF.